Below, 5 T cell receptor beta chains from the same sample are listed, as sequenced in a study of T cells in Graves' hyperthyroidism and ophthalmopathy. It was RNA transcripts that yielded the amplified TCR beta CDR3 regions. The TCR CDR3 was amplified in a first-round RT-PCR using the HTBI primer set. TCRdb redid the calling of the multiplex PCR reads with MiXCR, one entry per CDR3 protein. The table shows roughly 700,000 distinct CDR3 sequences, with about a third occurring only once. The sample consisted of blood. These receptors came from a middle-aged woman with Graves' hyperthyroidism.

This clonotype was detected many times. V gene TRBV19 combines with J gene TRBJ1-1; the D gene is possibly TRBD1 (6 bases). Trimming took 5 bases from V and 3 from J, leaving 16 bases between them. CDR1 is LNHDA and CDR2 is SQIVND in the germline V gene (reference sequence). The CDR3 loop spans 15 amino acids. This chain's CDR3 is CASSPMDSLDTEAFF. In nucleotides, the CDR3 is TGTGCCAGTAGTCCGATGGACAGCCTTGACACTGAAGCTTTCTTT.

The genes are TRBV19 and TRBJ2-7; 8 bases match TRBD2. The CDR3 covers 14 residues. The V gene's germline CDR1 is LNHDA and CDR2 SQIVND (reference sequence). Germline trimming cut 5 bases from V and 2 bases from J; bases unmatched to any gene: 5. The CDR3, as DNA: TGTGCCAGTAGTCCCACCGGGGGGGCCTACGAGCAGTACTTC. Its translation is CASSPTGGAYEQYF.

V usage is TRBV7-8 and J usage is TRBJ2-7, with 7 bases identical to TRBD1. J lost 7 bases, V lost 5 bases, and 14 bases had no gene match. The CDR3 runs to 15 residues. The germline CDR1 and CDR2 sequences are SGHVS and FQNEAQ. CDR3 region: CASSTDRDPGREQYF. The CDR3 region has the DNA TGTGCCAGCAGCACAGACAGGGACCCGGGGCGGGAGCAGTACTTC.

J is TRBJ1-1 and V is TRBV25-1, with TRBD1 matching over 8 bases. The J segment lost 6 bases and the V segment lost 6 bases, leaving 9 bases of the junction unmatched. Germline V gene lookup returns CDR1 MGHDK and CDR2 SYGVNS. CDR3 size: 14 residues. The CDR3 loop reads CASRRAGGASEAFF. The CDR3 DNA sequence: TGTGCCAGCAGAAGAGCAGGGGGCGCTTCTGAAGCTTTCTTT.

The chain uses TRBV24-1 and TRBJ1-2; possibly TRBD1 for D (6 bases). CDR1 and CDR2 (germline): KGHDR, SFDVKD. This CDR3 is built from 16 residues. The V gene lost 5 bases and the J gene lost 3 bases, with 18 bases spanning the gap. CDR3 sequence (DNA): TGTGCCACCAGTGTAGGGGGGAGTAACGAATACTATGGCTACACCTTC. It is translated as CATSVGGSNEYYGYTF.